These 19 T cell receptor beta chains were all obtained from the same sample, sequenced in a study of T-cell reconstitution after alpha-beta-depleted transplantation in children. As it was prepared, the TCRbeta library received unique molecular identifiers. TCRdb processed the PCR reads anew with MiXCR; each CDR3 protein has one entry. The sample shows about 72,000 distinct CDR3 sequences, around 7.9% of them seen only once. The starting material was PBMCs from the stem cell graft donor, obtained from the stem cell graft. The receptor set was obtained from a human donor who donated a stem cell graft to a child with acute lymphoblastic leukemia.

This clonotype was seen many times. The genes are TRBV20-1 and TRBJ2-3, with unresolved D. The V gene's germline CDR1 is DFQATT and CDR2 SNEGSKA (reference sequence). The germline V and J ends were trimmed by 2 bases and 2 bases, with 14 bases remaining between them. The CDR3 sequence is 15 residues long. The CDR3 reads CSARPALRPTDTQYF. The CDR3 DNA is TGCAGTGCTAGACCAGCCCTCAGACCCACAGATACGCAGTATTTT.

In its sample, this clonotype was seen many times. The rearrangement uses TRBV27 and TRBJ2-7; a possible D gene is TRBD1 (5 bases). Germline V gene lookup returns CDR1 MNHEY and CDR2 SMNVEV (reference sequence). The germline V and J ends were trimmed by 5 bases and 2 bases, with 13 bases remaining between them. This CDR3 is 14 amino acids long. The CDR3 DNA is TGTGCCAGCAGTATAAGGGGATTGACCTACGAGCAGTACTTC. Protein sequence: CASSIRGLTYEQYF.

The genes are TRBV7-9 and TRBJ1-1; 9 bases align to TRBD1. Germline V gene data show CDR1 as SEHNR and CDR2 as FQNEAQ (reference sequence). V lost 5 bases and J lost 4; bases outside the gene matches: 8. The CDR3 runs to 15 residues. Written as DNA, the CDR3 is TGTGCCAGCAGCCTCGGGACAGGGCTCGGCACTGAAGCTTTCTTT. This sequence encodes CASSLGTGLGTEAFF.

The sample holds many counts of this clonotype. V and J are TRBV12-3 or TRBV12-4 and TRBJ1-5; weak D call: TRBD1 (5 bases). There are 14 residues in the CDR3. The V end was cut by 5 bases, the J end by 2 bases, with 10 bases between. The CDR3 nucleotides read TGTGCCAGCAGTGGGGCCTGGGGCAATCAGCCCCAGCATTTT. This sequence encodes CASSGAWGNQPQHF.

There are many counts of this clonotype. The rearrangement links TRBV9 to TRBJ2-7, with D unclear. V was cut by 0 bases and J by 6 bases, with 10 bases left in between. This CDR3 is built from 13 residues. Germline CDR1 SGDLS, CDR2 YYNGEE. In nucleotides, the CDR3 is TGTGCCAGCAGCGTAGTACAGTTCGCCGAGCAGTACTTC. It encodes CASSVVQFAEQYF.

The genes are TRBV27 and TRBJ2-2, with 14 positions matching TRBD2. CDR3 length: 19 amino acids. Looked up from germline, CDR1 is MNHEY and CDR2 is SMNVEV (reference sequence). J was trimmed by 2 bases and V by 1 base; bases with no gene match: 6. The CDR3 region has the DNA TGTGCCAGCAGTTTATTTGGGACTAGCGGGAGTTCTAACACCGGGGAGCTGTTTTTT. Protein: CASSLFGTSGSSNTGELFF.

Many counts were recorded for this clonotype. The chain combines TRBV7-9 with TRBJ2-7; D call uncertain. The V gene's germline CDR1 is SEHNR and CDR2 FQNEAQ (reference sequence). The CDR3 is 13 residues long. V was trimmed by 5 bases and J by 2 bases, leaving 10 bases between them. The CDR3 region has the DNA TGTGCCAGCAGCCAGGACGGCACCTACGAGCAGTACTTC. Its protein product is CASSQDGTYEQYF. Full variable domain (remainder filled in from reference TRBV7-9 and TRBJ2-7): DTGVSQNPRHKITKRGQNVTFRCDPISEHNRLYWYRQTLGQGPEFLTYFQNEAQLEKSRLLSDRFSAERPKGSFSTLEIQRTEQGDSAMYLCASSQDGTYEQYFGPGTRLTVT.

Many counts were recorded for this clonotype. The chain couples TRBV3-1 to TRBJ1-1, with a weak D call TRBD1 (6 bases). Trimming cost V 4 bases and J 3 bases, with 9 bases left between them. This CDR3 contains 13 residues. Germline V gene sequence: CDR1 LGHDT, CDR2 YNNKEL (reference sequence). The CDR3 DNA follows: TGTGCCAGCAGCCGACAGGTCGACACTGAAGCTTTCTTT. Translated, it gives CASSRQVDTEAFF.

This clonotype was picked up many times. The chain links TRBV27 to TRBJ1-6; D is possibly TRBD1 (6 bases). Germline CDR1 reads MNHEY; CDR2 reads SMNVEV (reference sequence). The CDR3 runs to 15 residues. Trimming cost V 5 bases and J 7 bases, with 15 bases left between them. Here the CDR3 DNA reads TGTGCCAGCAGTCAAGACAGGATGTACAATTCACCCCTCCACTTT. Protein: CASSQDRMYNSPLHF.

This clonotype was seen repeatedly, ten times or more. This chain joins TRBV12-3 or TRBV12-4 and TRBJ2-3; weak D call: TRBD2 (6 bases). With 0 bases removed from V and 5 bases from J, the gap between germline ends came to 9 bases. This CDR3 is built from 14 residues. The CDR3 protein is CASSLAGGKDTQYF. In DNA, the CDR3 is TGTGCCAGCAGTTTAGCGGGAGGAAAAGATACGCAGTATTTT.

This clonotype rates as medium-sized (0.01 to 0.1%). J is TRBJ1-2 and V is TRBV10-3; 8 bases are shared with TRBD1. The CDR3 loop spans 15 amino acids. The J segment lost 3 bases and the V segment lost 4 bases, leaving 7 bases of the junction unmatched. CDR1 ENHRY and CDR2 SYGVKD come from the germline V gene. The CDR3, as DNA: TGTGCCATCAGTGGCCACTGGGGACAGGACTATGGCTACACCTTC. It encodes CAISGHWGQDYGYTF.

The chain combines TRBV19 with TRBJ2-1; weak D call: TRBD2 (6 bases). The germline V gene encodes CDR1 LNHDA and CDR2 SQIVND (reference sequence). The CDR3 sequence is 15 residues long. V lost 3 bases and J 7 bases, leaving 16 bases between the germline ends. CDR3 protein: CASSISGVVGNEQFF. DNA of the CDR3: TGTGCCAGTAGTATCTCGGGGGTTGTTGGGAATGAGCAGTTCTTC. The whole variable domain, filled in from reference TRBV19 and TRBJ2-1, reads DGGITQSPKYLFRKEGQNVTLSCEQNLNHDAMYWYRQDPGQGLRLIYYSQIVNDFQKGDIAEGYSVSREKKESFPLTVTSAQKNPTAFYLCASSISGVVGNEQFFGPGTRLTVL.

This clonotype was counted ten times or more. The gene calls are TRBV20-1 and TRBJ2-5; D possibly uses TRBD1 or TRBD2 (5 bases each). Trimming took 0 bases from V and 5 from J, leaving 13 bases between them. From germline, CDR1 is DFQATT and CDR2 SNEGSKA (reference sequence). The length of the CDR3 is 14 residues. The CDR3 DNA follows: TGCAGTGCTAGAGATCAAAGGGGAGTCGAGACCCAGTACTTC. Residues: CSARDQRGVETQYF.

This clonotype was observed a few times. The chain has TRBV19 and TRBJ2-7, with 11 bases matching TRBD2. The V gene's germline CDR1 is LNHDA and CDR2 SQIVND (reference sequence). J lost 3 bases, V lost 6 bases, and 7 bases had no gene match. This CDR3 is 15 amino acids long. In DNA form, the CDR3 reads TGTGCCAGTAGCCATGGACTAGCGGGTGGCTACGAGCAGTACTTC. Translated, it gives CASSHGLAGGYEQYF.

This clonotype was observed at least ten times. CDR3 DNA: TGTGCCAGCAGCTTTGCCCCCAATCAGCCCCAGCATTTT. As protein: CASSFAPNQPQHF. The chain uses TRBV5-5 and TRBJ1-5; D remains ambiguous. Per the germline V gene, CDR1 is SGHKS and CDR2 is YYEKEE (reference sequence). There are 13 residues in the CDR3. The ends were cut back, 2 bases at V and 3 bases at J, with 6 bases in the middle.

This clonotype was counted many times. V is TRBV6-2 or TRBV6-3 and J is TRBJ2-3, with D perhaps TRBD1 or TRBD2 (5 bases each). Germline values: CDR1 MNHEY, CDR2 SVGEGT. CDR3 length equals 15 residues. V lost 5 bases and J lost 0, with 12 bases in between. CDR3 nucleotide sequence: TGTGCCAGCAGTGGAGGACAAGGCAGCACAGATACGCAGTATTTT. The encoded protein is CASSGGQGSTDTQYF.

The V gene is TRBV9, the J gene TRBJ2-5, with D uncertain. V lost 0 bases and J lost 4, with 13 bases in between. Germline CDR1 SGDLS, CDR2 YYNGEE. This CDR3 region has 15 residues. This chain's CDR3 is CASSVEGLVVETQYF. In DNA form, the CDR3 reads TGTGCCAGCAGCGTAGAAGGGCTAGTCGTAGAGACCCAGTACTTC. The full variable domain, rest sourced from reference TRBV9 and TRBJ2-5, is DSGVTQTPKHLITATGQRVTLRCSPRSGDLSVYWYQQSLDQGLQFLIQYYNGEERAKGNILERFSAQQFPDLHSELNLSSLELGDSALYFCASSVEGLVVETQYFGPGTRLLVL.

This clonotype has a count of ten or more. V gene TRBV20-1 combines with J gene TRBJ2-1, with TRBD1 matching 8 bases. J lost 1 base, V lost 3 bases, and 5 bases had no gene match. Germline CDR1 reads DFQATT; CDR2 reads SNEGSKA (reference sequence). This CDR3 has 15 residues. CDR3 residues: CSASTGGVSYNEQFF. The CDR3 nucleotides read TGCAGTGCTAGCACAGGGGGTGTATCCTACAATGAGCAGTTCTTC.

This clonotype was picked up many times. This chain connects TRBV21-1 to TRBJ1-5; the D segment call TRBD1 is taken from the table without a DNA check. TRBV21-1 is a known pseudogene. The CDR3 runs 14 residues. This CDR3 reads CASSLLGGIQPQHF. CDR3 nucleotides: TGTGCCAGCAGCCTCCTGGGGGGGATCCAGCCCCAGCATTTT.